This is a list of T cell receptor beta chains from one sample in a study of cytomegalovirus exposure and HLA in healthy donors. The assay was immunoSEQ multiplex PCR, and TCRdb's table has in-frame clones only and misses some. The sample has 120,000 or so clones, about 74% seen once; the top ten hold approximately 6.4%. Sequencing was performed on PBMCs. These TCRs come from a woman aged 45-65 years in good health and CMV-seropositive. CDR3s leave out the opening cysteine and the closing phenylalanine or tryptophan. The D gene is left open where the match is weak. A clone size is listed for some rows: how often the clone was seen (once, few, many), or a class if it is expanded.

abundance: .
j_gene: TRBJ2-7
d_gene: TRBD1
v_gene: TRBV5-4
CDR3aa: ASSPGTGGYEQY

abundance: .
j_gene: TRBJ2-7
d_gene: TRBD1
v_gene: TRBV10-3
CDR3aa: AITGTVNSYEQY

abundance: .
j_gene: TRBJ1-6
d_gene: .
v_gene: TRBV11-2
CDR3aa: ASSAGFGSPLH

abundance: .
j_gene: TRBJ2-3
d_gene: .
v_gene: TRBV7-8
CDR3aa: ASSLRALTDTQY

abundance: .
j_gene: TRBJ2-5
d_gene: TRBD2
v_gene: TRBV6-1
CDR3aa: ASGGGLAGETQY

abundance: .
j_gene: TRBJ1-2
d_gene: .
v_gene: TRBV7-2
CDR3aa: ASSIRSLEHGYT

abundance: .
j_gene: TRBJ2-6
d_gene: .
v_gene: TRBV11-2
CDR3aa: ASTDKSFWGANVLT

abundance: .
j_gene: TRBJ1-2
d_gene: .
v_gene: TRBV7-2
CDR3aa: ASSLRGYYGYT

abundance: .
j_gene: TRBJ2-1
d_gene: .
v_gene: TRBV15
CDR3aa: ATSERYPGGYEQF

abundance: few
j_gene: TRBJ2-1
d_gene: TRBD1
v_gene: TRBV6-6
CDR3aa: ASSAPGGNEQF

abundance: .
j_gene: TRBJ1-6
d_gene: .
v_gene: TRBV6-5
CDR3aa: ASSPTVGGNSPLH

abundance: .
j_gene: TRBJ2-2
d_gene: .
v_gene: TRBV11-3
CDR3aa: ASSKEGGNTGELF

abundance: few
j_gene: TRBJ1-1
d_gene: .
v_gene: TRBV18
CDR3aa: ASSPRGREAF

abundance: .
j_gene: TRBJ1-5
d_gene: TRBD1
v_gene: TRBV19
CDR3aa: ASGRTGGNQPQH

abundance: once
j_gene: TRBJ1-1
d_gene: TRBD1
v_gene: TRBV18
CDR3aa: ASSPNTGDTEAF

abundance: .
j_gene: TRBJ1-2
d_gene: .
v_gene: TRBV11-2
CDR3aa: ASTTTDDYGYT

abundance: .
j_gene: TRBJ1-5
d_gene: .
v_gene: TRBV11-3
CDR3aa: ASSSLRQPQH

abundance: .
j_gene: TRBJ2-3
d_gene: .
v_gene: TRBV15
CDR3aa: ATSSAGSPTDTQY

abundance: .
j_gene: TRBJ1-2
d_gene: TRBD1
v_gene: TRBV2
CDR3aa: ASSPGTANYGYT

abundance: .
j_gene: TRBJ2-3
d_gene: .
v_gene: TRBV6-5
CDR3aa: ASRETDTQY

abundance: .
j_gene: TRBJ2-7
d_gene: TRBD1
v_gene: TRBV2
CDR3aa: ASSRTGGYEQY

abundance: .
j_gene: TRBJ2-1
d_gene: TRBD2
v_gene: TRBV5-1
CDR3aa: ASSPIGGGQLENYNEQF

abundance: few
j_gene: TRBJ1-1
d_gene: .
v_gene: TRBV4-3
CDR3aa: ASSQVGANTEAF

abundance: .
j_gene: TRBJ2-6
d_gene: TRBD1
v_gene: TRBV4-1
CDR3aa: ASSQDNPRQGVPGANVLT

abundance: .
j_gene: TRBJ2-7
d_gene: .
v_gene: TRBV6-1
CDR3aa: ASRPGTYYEQY

abundance: .
j_gene: TRBJ2-1
d_gene: TRBD2
v_gene: TRBV6-5
CDR3aa: ASSYGGLAHHEQF

abundance: few
j_gene: TRBJ2-3
d_gene: .
v_gene: TRBV7-9
CDR3aa: ASSLSGGAGPDTQY

abundance: .
j_gene: TRBJ2-1
d_gene: .
v_gene: TRBV18
CDR3aa: ASSLNEQF

abundance: .
j_gene: TRBJ1-3
d_gene: TRBD1
v_gene: TRBV4-1
CDR3aa: ASSQGETGAYTIY

abundance: .
j_gene: .
d_gene: .
v_gene: TRBV6-5
CDR3aa: ASSYSGVTYEQY

abundance: few
j_gene: TRBJ1-5
d_gene: .
v_gene: TRBV30
CDR3aa: AWDKGVNQPQH

abundance: .
j_gene: TRBJ2-7
d_gene: TRBD1
v_gene: TRBV27
CDR3aa: ASSRTGPVYEQY

abundance: .
j_gene: TRBJ2-1
d_gene: TRBD2
v_gene: TRBV27
CDR3aa: ASSLRVLAGSGNEQF

abundance: .
j_gene: TRBJ2-3
d_gene: .
v_gene: TRBV23-1
CDR3aa: ASSQVWRTDTQY